What follows describes a single TCR beta chain. The repertoire was sequenced with immunoSEQ multiplex PCR; TCRdb's copy has only in-frame clones and lacks some. Among some 150,000 clones, 81% were seen once, and the ten largest hold roughly 8.3%. The sample originates from a study of blood T cell repertoires in COVID-19. Germline assignment: CDR1 SGHVS and CDR2 FQNEAQ. V was pared by 4 bases and J by 5 bases, with 11 bases between. This CDR3 comprises 14 residues. Input material: peripheral blood. The source is a human donor with acute or convalescent COVID-19. The donor label of this sample is uncertain. This chain uses TRBV7-8 with TRBJ2-2; D perhaps matches TRBD1 (6 bases). The CDR3 loop reads CASSSEGVTGELFF. CDR3 in DNA: TGTGCCAGCAGCTCAGAGGGGGTTACCGGGGAGCTGTTTTTT.